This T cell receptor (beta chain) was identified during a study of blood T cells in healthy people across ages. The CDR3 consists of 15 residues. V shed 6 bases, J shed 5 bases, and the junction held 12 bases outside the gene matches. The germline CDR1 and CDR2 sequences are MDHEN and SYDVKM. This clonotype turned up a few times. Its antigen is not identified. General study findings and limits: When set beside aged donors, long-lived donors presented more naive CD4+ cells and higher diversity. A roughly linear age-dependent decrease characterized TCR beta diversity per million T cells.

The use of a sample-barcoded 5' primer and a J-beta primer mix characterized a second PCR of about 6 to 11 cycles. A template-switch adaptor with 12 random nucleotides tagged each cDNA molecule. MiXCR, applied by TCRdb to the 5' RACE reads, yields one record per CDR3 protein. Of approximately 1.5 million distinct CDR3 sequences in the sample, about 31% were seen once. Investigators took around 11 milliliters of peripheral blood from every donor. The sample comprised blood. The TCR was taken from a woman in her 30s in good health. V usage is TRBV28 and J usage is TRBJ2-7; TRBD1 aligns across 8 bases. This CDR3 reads CASSRTDRGRDEQYF. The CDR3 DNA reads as TGTGCCAGCAGCAGAACCGACAGGGGAAGGGACGAGCAGTACTTC.